Shown below are 3 T cell receptor beta chains from a single sample sequenced in a study of blood T cells in healthy people across ages. For the second PCR, which ran for roughly 6 to 12 cycles, a sample-barcoded 5' primer and a J-beta primer mix were used. TCRdb reprocessed the 5' RACE reads with MiXCR, giving one entry per CDR3 protein. Here the sample spans around 1,800,000 distinct CDR3 sequences, 39% being singletons. Material: blood. The receptors stem from a human donor in good health.

A note on this clonotype: The junction does not match germline at one end; this may be a read error. CDR3 residues: CASSQDAGARGPNQPQHF. Here the CDR3 DNA reads TGCGCCAGCAGCCAAGATGCCGGCGCTCGAGGCCCCAATCAGCCTCAGCATTTT. This chain uses TRBV4-1 with TRBJ1-5; unclear D gene. The CDR3 runs to 18 residues. Germline CDR1 and CDR2: MGHRA and YSYEKL.

In regard to this clonotype: The germline gene is not matched at one end of the junction; a read error may be the cause. V gene TRBV27 combines with J gene TRBJ1-1; D remains unclear. The CDR3 sequence is 15 residues long. Germline CDR1 MNHEY, CDR2 SMNVEV (reference sequence). CDR3 DNA: TGTGCCAGCAAAATCTCGGGTGGAGCTAACACTGGAGCTTTCTTT. Its translation: CASKISGGANTGAFF.

The chain joins TRBV7-9 to TRBJ2-2; 9 bases are a match to TRBD1. Germline CDR1 SEHNR, CDR2 FQNEAQ (reference sequence). This CDR3 comprises 16 residues. Unmatched junction bases numbered 6, after V lost 5 bases and J lost 2 bases. The CDR3 DNA reads TGTGCCAGCAGCAACGACAGGGGGTCTAACACCGGGGAGCTGTTTTTT. It codes for CASSNDRGSNTGELFF.